The rows below give T cell receptor beta chains drawn from one sample of a study of blood T cells in healthy people across ages. MiXCR was run by TCRdb on the 5' RACE reads, yielding one entry per CDR3 protein. The table has around 1.5 million distinct CDR3 sequences, approximately 59% seen once. Source material: blood. These receptors all stem from a man aged 18 to 30 in good health. The CDR3 runs from the conserved cysteine through the conserved F or W. Fields, in order: D gene, V gene, J gene, clone size, CDR3 protein, CDR3 DNA. The D gene is left open where the match is weak. A clone size is listed for some rows: how often the clone was seen (once, few, many), or a class if it is expanded.

>.|TRBV12-3/TRBV12-4|TRBJ1-2|.
CASSPSTGLYGYTF
TGTGCCAGCAGTCCAAGTACAGGGTTGTATGGCTACACCTTC
>TRBD2|TRBV7-2|TRBJ2-7|.
CASTLAGFTYEQYF
TGTGCCAGCACCTTAGCGGGCTTCACCTACGAGCAGTACTTC
>.|TRBV3-1|TRBJ2-1|.
CASSQATANPLLDEQFF
TGTGCCAGCAGCCAAGCTACGGCAAACCCCCTCCTGGATGAGCAGTTCTTC
>TRBD1|TRBV4-3|TRBJ2-7|.
CASSQERQGPYEQYF
TGCGCCAGCAGCCAAGAGAGACAGGGTCCTTACGAGCAGTACTTC
>TRBD1|TRBV7-2|TRBJ1-2|few
CASSLEWDSEGYTF
TGTGCCAGCAGCTTAGAGTGGGACAGTGAGGGCTACACCTTC
>TRBD2|TRBV2|TRBJ2-7|.
CASSQVTSGRWYEQYF
TGTGCCAGCAGTCAAGTTACTAGCGGGAGGTGGTACGAGCAGTACTTC
>TRBD2|TRBV6-1|TRBJ2-3|.
CASSEAWGVAGSTDTQYF
TGTGCCAGCAGTGAAGCATGGGGCGTAGCGGGGTCCACAGATACGCAGTATTTT
>TRBD2|TRBV4-3|TRBJ2-3|few
CASSQGRLAGGPTDTQYF
TGCGCCAGCAGCCAAGGAAGGCTAGCGGGGGGGCCGACAGATACGCAGTATTTT
>.|TRBV4-1|TRBJ1-1|.
CASSQAVSVSMNTEAFF
TGCGCCAGCAGCCAAGCGGTTTCAGTCTCGATGAACACTGAAGCTTTCTTT
>TRBD2|TRBV12-3/TRBV12-4|TRBJ2-7|.
CASSFGLAGADSYEQYF
TGTGCCAGCAGTTTTGGACTAGCGGGGGCCGACTCCTACGAGCAGTACTTC
>TRBD1|TRBV4-2|TRBJ2-7|.
CASSQAGRDSSHEQYF
TGTGCCAGCAGCCAAGCGGGCCGGGACAGCTCCCACGAGCAGTACTTC
>.|TRBV29-1|TRBJ2-5|.
CSVEEVGAGETQYF
TGCAGCGTTGAAGAAGTGGGAGCGGGAGAGACCCAGTACTTC
>.|TRBV10-3|TRBJ2-7|.
CAISDSGQAYEQYF
TGTGCCATCAGTGACTCGGGACAAGCCTACGAGCAGTACTTC
>.|TRBV4-3|TRBJ2-1|.
CASSQEALESYNEQFF
TGCGCCAGCAGCCAAGAGGCCCTCGAGAGCTACAATGAGCAGTTCTTC
>.|TRBV27|TRBJ1-4|.
CASSLQGPWEKLFF
TGTGCCAGCAGTCTTCAGGGACCGTGGGAAAAACTGTTTTTT
>TRBD1|TRBV7-9|TRBJ1-2|.
CASSPRTGGNRYTF
TGTGCCAGCAGCCCTCGGACAGGGGGAAATCGCTACACCTTC
>TRBD1|TRBV9|TRBJ1-1|.
CASSGGQIMNTEAFF
TGTGCCAGCAGCGGGGGACAGATTATGAACACTGAAGCTTTCTTT
>.|TRBV28|TRBJ2-7|.
CASRKGRSTYEQYF
TGTGCCAGCAGGAAGGGACGGAGTACCTACGAGCAGTACTTC
>TRBD1|TRBV28|TRBJ2-1|many
CASTQSGQGAVEQFF
TGTGCCAGCACCCAGTCGGGACAGGGGGCAGTTGAGCAGTTCTTC
>.|TRBV4-1|TRBJ2-5|.
CASSQQGYSYGQYF
TGCGCCAGCAGCCAACAAGGGTACTCCTACGGGCAGTACTTC
>.|TRBV6-5|TRBJ2-7|.
CASSYVGGRSHEQYF
TGTGCCAGCAGTTACGTCGGGGGGCGATCCCACGAGCAGTACTTC
>.|TRBV12-3/TRBV12-4|TRBJ1-2|.
CAAQTNYGYTF
TGTGCCGCACAGACTAACTATGGCTACACCTTC
>TRBD2|TRBV4-3|TRBJ2-3|few
CASSQDLPSGSTDTQYF
TGCGCCAGCAGCCAAGATCTTCCTAGCGGGAGCACAGATACGCAGTATTTT